This is a list of T cell receptor beta chains from one sample in a study of cytomegalovirus exposure and HLA in healthy donors. Profiling relied on immunoSEQ multiplex PCR, and the TCRdb table lists in-frame clones only, not all of them. The table lists some 150,000 clones, 80% to 90% of them singletons. The specimen was PBMCs. Receptor source: a man between 18 and 35 years old in good health and CMV-seropositive. The conserved cysteine and the conserved F or W are not part of the CDR3 here. The order of the fields is CDR3 length, D gene, V gene, J gene, CDR3 protein. The D gene is left open where the match is weak.

length: 14
D: TRBD1
V: TRBV7-8
J: TRBJ1-2
CDR3: ASSLRFNRGDYGYT

length: 15
D: TRBD1
V: TRBV5-4
J: TRBJ2-6
CDR3: ASSWTGGTSGANVLT

length: 15
D: TRBD1
V: TRBV19
J: TRBJ1-6
CDR3: ASSMVRGLAYNSPLH

length: 12
D: .
V: TRBV7-9
J: TRBJ1-5
CDR3: ASSLGGGGQPQH

length: 11
D: TRBD1
V: TRBV25-1
J: TRBJ1-2
CDR3: ASRGTGTYGYT

length: 11
D: .
V: TRBV30
J: TRBJ1-4
CDR3: AWRSQGYEKLF

length: 15
D: TRBD2
V: TRBV30
J: TRBJ2-3
CDR3: AWDSLRTSGSTDTQY

length: 9
D: .
V: TRBV10-1
J: TRBJ1-1
CDR3: ASSQNTEAF

length: 13
D: TRBD2
V: TRBV18
J: TRBJ2-7
CDR3: ASSPGLADLYEQY

length: 12
D: .
V: TRBV7-9
J: TRBJ1-2
CDR3: ASADSGVYYGYT

length: 13
D: .
V: TRBV10-1
J: TRBJ2-2
CDR3: ASSDRLVNTGELF

length: 13
D: TRBD2
V: TRBV7-2
J: TRBJ2-1
CDR3: ASSLLAGVGNEQF

length: 12
D: .
V: TRBV6-1
J: TRBJ1-4
CDR3: ASNSGAGNEKLF

length: 11
D: .
V: TRBV6-5
J: TRBJ1-2
CDR3: ASSNRAPYGYT

length: 11
D: .
V: TRBV11-2
J: TRBJ1-2
CDR3: ASSQTTVYGYT

length: 13
D: .
V: TRBV25-1
J: TRBJ2-3
CDR3: ASSGTSYSTDTQY

length: 10
D: TRBD1
V: TRBV25-1
J: TRBJ1-2
CDR3: ASRQGAQGYT

length: 13
D: .
V: TRBV6-1
J: TRBJ1-2
CDR3: ASSEGPAGNFGYT

length: 9
D: .
V: TRBV30
J: TRBJ1-2
CDR3: AWRADYGYT

length: 14
D: .
V: TRBV6-6
J: TRBJ2-2
CDR3: ASKTLGLSNTGELF

length: 12
D: .
V: TRBV7-9
J: TRBJ1-1
CDR3: ASSFIVPNTEAF

length: 14
D: .
V: TRBV9
J: TRBJ1-5
CDR3: ASSVGTGYSNQPQH

length: 12
D: .
V: TRBV7-2
J: TRBJ2-5
CDR3: ASSTGGRGETQY

length: 11
D: .
V: TRBV6-5
J: TRBJ1-5
CDR3: ASSPPGNQPQH

length: 12
D: .
V: TRBV2
J: TRBJ2-2
CDR3: ATRTGRGTGELF

length: 13
D: TRBD1
V: TRBV7-9
J: TRBJ1-5
CDR3: ASSSGDSHNQPQH

length: 12
D: .
V: TRBV6-5
J: TRBJ2-7
CDR3: ASRPMGGIVKQY

length: 11
D: .
V: TRBV11-2
J: TRBJ1-1
CDR3: ASSLELGGRSF

length: 11
D: .
V: TRBV7-9
J: TRBJ1-2
CDR3: ASSAGPDPGYT

length: 14
D: .
V: TRBV4-1
J: TRBJ2-3
CDR3: ASSRLPGTLTDTQY

length: 15
D: TRBD2
V: TRBV18
J: TRBJ2-1
CDR3: ASSPFTSGGPGNEQF

length: 13
D: TRBD1
V: TRBV2
J: TRBJ1-2
CDR3: ASSSGQVLNYGYT

length: 14
D: TRBD2
V: TRBV6-6
J: TRBJ2-3
CDR3: ASSYGASGSLDTQY

length: 13
D: .
V: TRBV7-2
J: TRBJ1-5
CDR3: ASSLGGYNNQPQH

length: 14
D: .
V: TRBV7-9
J: TRBJ2-1
CDR3: ASSLKQGPSYNEQF

length: 11
D: .
V: TRBV29-1
J: TRBJ1-2
CDR3: SVEGRADYGYT

length: 13
D: .
V: TRBV2
J: TRBJ1-5
CDR3: ASSGSRQVNQPQH

length: 11
D: TRBD1
V: TRBV2
J: TRBJ1-1
CDR3: AFPGTDYTEAF

length: 13
D: TRBD2
V: TRBV6-1
J: TRBJ2-3
CDR3: ASIGRTSATDTQY

length: 12
D: .
V: TRBV2
J: TRBJ2-7
CDR3: ASRGLQVSYEQY

length: 16
D: TRBD1
V: TRBV25-1
J: TRBJ2-3
CDR3: ASSDQGQSSLSTDTQY

length: 11
D: .
V: TRBV7-2
J: TRBJ1-4
CDR3: ASSWDYNEKLF

length: 12
D: .
V: TRBV10-3
J: TRBJ1-1
CDR3: ATRGGLRETEAF

length: 13
D: TRBD1
V: TRBV19
J: TRBJ1-2
CDR3: ASRTGQGASSGYT

length: 13
D: .
V: TRBV4-2
J: TRBJ2-3
CDR3: ASSQAAASTDTQY

length: 13
D: .
V: TRBV4-1
J: TRBJ2-7
CDR3: ASSQGADSSYEQY

length: 13
D: TRBD2
V: TRBV13
J: TRBJ2-1
CDR3: ASSFGLAGVYEQF

length: 12
D: TRBD1
V: TRBV28
J: TRBJ1-2
CDR3: ASSLDRVGYGYT

length: 12
D: .
V: TRBV5-4
J: TRBJ2-7
CDR3: ASSSTSVPYEQY

length: 12
D: TRBD1
V: TRBV6-5
J: TRBJ2-2
CDR3: ASRGDRGAGELF

length: 12
D: .
V: TRBV5-1
J: TRBJ1-1
CDR3: ASSFSDRSTEAF

length: 13
D: .
V: TRBV11-2
J: TRBJ2-1
CDR3: ASSFSGSAGNEQF

length: 14
D: TRBD1
V: TRBV6-6
J: TRBJ1-1
CDR3: ASSYSRGPGGGEAF

length: 13
D: TRBD1
V: TRBV7-9
J: TRBJ1-2
CDR3: ASSLPGQDNYGYT